These T cell receptor beta chains were read from a single sample in a study of cytomegalovirus exposure and HLA in healthy donors. Data came from immunoSEQ multiplex PCR; TCRdb stores just in-frame clones and leaves some out. The table shows about 120,000 clones, with 77% occurring only once. The sequenced sample was PBMCs. All receptors come from a man aged 35 to 55 in good health and CMV-seropositive. CDR3s include the opening cysteine and the closing phenylalanine or tryptophan. D genes are given only for firm matches. Clone size is stated in some rows and not others, as once, few, many or a class when expanded.

J | D | V | size | DNA | CDR3
TRBJ2-5 | TRBD1 | TRBV9 | . | TGTGCCAGCAGCGGACAGGGGTCCCAAGAGACCCAGTACTTC | CASSGQGSQETQYF
TRBJ2-1 | TRBD2 | TRBV4-2 | . | TGTGCCAGCAGCCAAGGGGGACTAGCGGACTCCTACAATGAGCAGTTCTTC | CASSQGGLADSYNEQFF
TRBJ2-1 | TRBD2 | TRBV5-1 | . | TGCGCCAGCAGCTTATTGAGCGGGGGGGCTTACAATGAGCAGTTCTTC | CASSLLSGGAYNEQFF
TRBJ1-5 | TRBD1 | TRBV5-6 | few | TGTGCCAGCAGCCGAGGCCCGACAGGGGCCGGTGGCAATCAGCCCCAGCATTTT | CASSRGPTGAGGNQPQHF
TRBJ2-2 | . | TRBV23-1 | . | TGCGCCAGCAGTCAACAGGGCACCGGGGAGCTGTTTTTT | CASSQQGTGELFF
TRBJ2-7 | . | TRBV5-1 | . | TGCGCCAGCAGCTCCCAAGGACAGCATGGCGAGCAGTACTTC | CASSSQGQHGEQYF
TRBJ2-7 | TRBD1 | TRBV6-1 | few | TGTGCCAGCCGGGACAGAATCTACGAGCAGTACTTC | CASRDRIYEQYF
TRBJ2-3 | . | TRBV4-2 | once | TGTGCCAGCAGCCAGATCTTTGTCGGAGGCACAGATACGCAGTATTTT | CASSQIFVGGTDTQYF
TRBJ2-5 | . | TRBV2 | . | TGTGCCAGCAGCCAAGCAGGGGCAGAGACCCAGTACTTC | CASSQAGAETQYF
TRBJ1-6 | . | TRBV5-6 | few | TGTGCCAGCAGCTCCGAGGGGGAGCGGGGTTATAATTCACCCCTCCACTTT | CASSSEGERGYNSPLHF
TRBJ2-3 | TRBD1 | TRBV7-8 | . | TGTGCCAGCACGACAGGGGGTGAAACAGATACGCAGTATTTT | CASTTGGETDTQYF
TRBJ2-5 | . | TRBV6-5 | . | TGTGCCAGCATCCAGCAAGAGACCCAGTACTTC | CASIQQETQYF
TRBJ2-1 | . | TRBV5-5 | . | TGTGCCAGCAGCTGGGGGGGGCTTTACAATGAGCAGTTCTTC | CASSWGGLYNEQFF
TRBJ2-7 | TRBD2 | TRBV23-1 | . | TGCGCCAGCAGTAAATTGGTGGGAGGGAGCCACGAGCAGTACTTC | CASSKLVGGSHEQYF
TRBJ2-7 | . | TRBV23-1 | once | TGCGCCAGCAGTCTGAGGACCTACGAGCAGTACTTC | CASSLRTYEQYF
TRBJ1-1 | . | TRBV5-1 | . | TGCGCCAGCAGCCGTTTAGAGGGCCTGATGAACACTGAAGCTTTCTTT | CASSRLEGLMNTEAFF
TRBJ2-1 | . | TRBV4-3 | . | TGCGCCAGCAGCCACGTTTGGGGAGGTACCCCCAATGAGCAGTTCTTC | CASSHVWGGTPNEQFF
TRBJ2-2 | TRBD1 | TRBV7-2 | . | TGTGCCAGCAGCTTAGGGACAGGGGGTCGTACCGGGGAGCTGTTTTTT | CASSLGTGGRTGELFF
TRBJ1-1 | TRBD1 | TRBV7-2 | . | TGTGCCAGCAGCCTTCGACAGGGGGCGATTGGGGCTTTCTTT | CASSLRQGAIGAFF
TRBJ2-7 | TRBD1 | TRBV10-3 | . | TGTGCCATCCTTGACAGGGGGCATTACGAGCAGTACTTC | CAILDRGHYEQYF
TRBJ2-7 | TRBD2 | TRBV5-1 | once | TGCGCCAGCAGCGCCTCTAGCGGGCCGACCTCGCGGGAGCAGTACTTC | CASSASSGPTSREQYF
TRBJ2-1 | TRBD1 | TRBV28 | . | TGTGCCAGCTCTCACAGGGGGGGACAGGGGTACAATGAGCAGTTCTTC | CASSHRGGQGYNEQFF
TRBJ2-7 | TRBD2 | TRBV9 | . | TGTGCCAGCAGCGGGGGGGGAAACGAGCAGTACTTC | CASSGGGNEQYF
TRBJ1-1 | . | TRBV7-9 | . | TGTTCCAGCAGCTTAGACCAGGGGCACACTGAAGCTTTCTTT | CSSSLDQGHTEAFF
TRBJ2-2 | TRBD1 | TRBV5-1 | . | TGCGCCAGCCTAGGGGGCCCCGGGGAGCTGTTTTTT | CASLGGPGELFF
TRBJ1-4 | . | TRBV5-1 | . | TGCGCCAGCAGCGGCGGGACTTTTGGCAGGTCAACTAATGAAAAACTGTTTTTT | CASSGGTFGRSTNEKLFF
TRBJ2-7 | TRBD1 | TRBV2 | . | TGTGCCAGCAGTGAATTCACAGGGGGCGGCATCTACGAGCAGTACTTC | CASSEFTGGGIYEQYF
TRBJ2-1 | TRBD1 | TRBV19 | . | TGTGCCAGTCGCAGGACAGGGGGCAACTACAATGAGCAGTTCTTC | CASRRTGGNYNEQFF
TRBJ2-5 | TRBD2 | TRBV19 | . | TGTGCCAGTAGTAGTAGGAGCGGGGGGGCAGAGACCCAGTACTTC | CASSSRSGGAETQYF
TRBJ1-1 | . | TRBV11-1 | . | TGTGCCAGCAGCCCGAGGTATCCAGGGACAACTGAAGCTTTCTTT | CASSPRYPGTTEAFF
TRBJ2-3 | TRBD2 | TRBV29-1 | . | TGCAGCGTTGTTCGGGGGGGGCGGGGTACAGATACGCAGTATTTT | CSVVRGGRGTDTQYF
TRBJ2-1 | . | TRBV14 | . | TGTGCCAGCAGTCGTCAAATGAGCTCCTACAATGAGCAGTTCTTC | CASSRQMSSYNEQFF
TRBJ1-5 | . | TRBV18 | . | TGTGCCAGCTCATCAGCGGGCCAGCCCCAGCATTTT | CASSSAGQPQHF
TRBJ1-6 | . | TRBV25-1 | . | TGTGCCAGCAGTGAATATGACAGCCGCAATTCACCCCTCCACTTT | CASSEYDSRNSPLHF
TRBJ2-5 | . | TRBV7-9 | once | TGTTCCAGCAGCCCCTCGGCCAGGATCCAAGAGACCCAGTACTTC | CSSSPSARIQETQYF
TRBJ2-1 | . | TRBV7-9 | . | TGTTCCAGCAGCTTAACAGAAAAGATATACAATGAGCAGTTCTTC | CSSSLTEKIYNEQFF
TRBJ1-5 | TRBD1 | TRBV6-6 | . | TGTGCCAGCAGCCCGGACAGGTCCAATCAGCCCCAGCATTTT | CASSPDRSNQPQHF
TRBJ1-5 | TRBD1 | TRBV6-4 | . | TGTGCCAGCAGTGCCCCGTACCGGGACAGGGACTCTTATAGCAATCAGCCCCAGCATTTT | CASSAPYRDRDSYSNQPQHF
TRBJ2-6 | . | TRBV7-9 | . | TGTGCCAGCAGCTTCACAGGTTGGACGAAATCTGGGGCCAACGTCCTGACTTTC | CASSFTGWTKSGANVLTF
TRBJ2-1 | . | TRBV4-3 | . | TGCGCCAGCAGCCAGGAGGACGGGCCTAACAATGAGCAGTTCTTC | CASSQEDGPNNEQFF
TRBJ2-7 | . | TRBV27 | . | TGTGCCAGCAGCAGTGGGGGCAGCTCCTACGAGCAGTACTTC | CASSSGGSSYEQYF
TRBJ2-2 | TRBD1 | TRBV5-4 | . | TGTGCCAGCAGCTCACCCAACAGGGGTGACGCCGGGGAGCTGTTTTTT | CASSSPNRGDAGELFF
TRBJ1-1 | . | TRBV7-9 | . | TGTGCCAGCAGCTCAAAGGTCGGGACTGAAGCTTTCTTT | CASSSKVGTEAFF
TRBJ2-7 | . | TRBV6-6 | few | TGTGCCAGCAGTTATTACAGGGCCAGCTCCTACGAGCAGTACTTC | CASSYYRASSYEQYF
TRBJ1-1 | . | TRBV7-2 | . | TGTGCCAGCAGCTGGGATTTGGGAGGCACTGAAGCTTTCTTT | CASSWDLGGTEAFF
TRBJ2-7 | . | TRBV29-1 | . | TGCAGCGTTGAAAATCAGGCATACGAGCAGTACTTC | CSVENQAYEQYF
TRBJ2-2 | TRBD1 | TRBV29-1 | . | TGCAGCGTGGGGACAGGGAACACCGGGGAGCTGTTTTTT | CSVGTGNTGELFF
TRBJ2-2 | TRBD2 | TRBV5-1 | . | TGCGCCAGCAGCCCGCGGGGTAGCGGGGGATCGGTCACCGGGGAGCTGTTTTTT | CASSPRGSGGSVTGELFF
TRBJ2-1 | . | TRBV7-3 | . | TGTGCCAGCAGCTTTGAGGGTAGGGATGAGCAGTTCTTC | CASSFEGRDEQFF
TRBJ1-1 | . | TRBV7-9 | few | TGTGCCAGCAGCCCCTCCCGGGTCACTGAAGCTTTCTTT | CASSPSRVTEAFF